This TCR beta chain was documented in a study of beta chain features in type 1 diabetes. Study details: Over all samples combined, fewer than 140,000,000 sorted cells were examined.

The study reverse transcribed the entire isolated RNA, so it sequenced expressed TCRB transcripts. Sequencing used immunoSEQ multiplex PCR; TCRdb keeps in-frame clones, though not all of them. The table includes around 430,000 clones, roughly 30% detected once. Study-wide results and caveats: Moderately but significantly shorter TCRB CDR3s were found in Type 1 diabetes patients in all four CD4+ subsets. Naive, central memory and regulatory TCRB repertoires appeared more similar among patients than healthy donors.

Trimming removed 4 bases from V and 5 bases from J, with 11 bases in between. The length of the CDR3 is 13 residues. Germline V gives CDR1 MGHRA, CDR2 YSYEKL. Comment on this clone: The antigen is not known.

Material: naive CD4+ T cells from blood. The chain recombines TRBV4-1 with TRBJ1-1, with a weak D call TRBD1 (6 bases). This receptor was obtained from a man aged 18 to 30 in good health. The CDR3 nucleotides are TGCGCCAGCAGCCCCCCAGGGGTGACTGAAGCTTTCTTT. Translation: CASSPPGVTEAFF.